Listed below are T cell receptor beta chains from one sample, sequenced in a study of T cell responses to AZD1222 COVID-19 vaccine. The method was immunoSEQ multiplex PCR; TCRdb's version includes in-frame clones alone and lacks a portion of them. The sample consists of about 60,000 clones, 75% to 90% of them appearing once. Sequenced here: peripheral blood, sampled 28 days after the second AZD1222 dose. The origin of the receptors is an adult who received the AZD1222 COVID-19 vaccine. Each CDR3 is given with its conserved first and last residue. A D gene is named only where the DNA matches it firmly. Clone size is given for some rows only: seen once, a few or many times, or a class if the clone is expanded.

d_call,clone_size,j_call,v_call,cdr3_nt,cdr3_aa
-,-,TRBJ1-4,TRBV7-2,TGTGCCAGCAGCGTACGGCTAAGGGCAGGTGAAAAACTGTTTTTT,CASSVRLRAGEKLFF
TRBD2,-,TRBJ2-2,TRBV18,TGTGCCAGCTCACCACGGACTAGCAACGTCGGGGAGCTGTTTTTT,CASSPRTSNVGELFF
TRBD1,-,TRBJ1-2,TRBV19,TGTGCCAGTAACCCCCTCGACAGGGCCGCGAGCTATGGCTACACCTTC,CASNPLDRAASYGYTF
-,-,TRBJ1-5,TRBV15,TGTGCCACCAGCGACGGACGAGCCGGCAATCAGCCCCAGCATTTT,CATSDGRAGNQPQHF
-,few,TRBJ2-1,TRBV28,TGTGCCAGCAGTTTTTCGGGCGTTCGTGAGCAGTTCTTC,CASSFSGVREQFF
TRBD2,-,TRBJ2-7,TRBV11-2,TGTGCCAGCACCCCAGGGAGGGCGGCCTACGAGCAGTACTTC,CASTPGRAAYEQYF
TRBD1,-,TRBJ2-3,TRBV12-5,TGTGCTAGTGGCCCGGGGACAGGGGCGGTAACAGATACGCAGTATTTT,CASGPGTGAVTDTQYF
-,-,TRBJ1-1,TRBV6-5,TGTGCCAGCAGTTACGACAGGAAAATGAACACTGAAGCTTTCTTT,CASSYDRKMNTEAFF
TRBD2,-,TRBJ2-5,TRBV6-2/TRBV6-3,TGTGCCAGCAGTTACGGAGGCGGGAGTCTGGGGGAGACCCAGTACTTC,CASSYGGGSLGETQYF
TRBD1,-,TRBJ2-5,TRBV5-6,TGTGCCAGCAGCTTCACATTAGGGACAGGGGCCGGGGAGACCCAGTACTTC,CASSFTLGTGAGETQYF